This entry concerns a single T cell receptor (beta chain). Its antigen remains unidentified. Trimming cost V 8 bases and J 2 bases; bases outside gene matches: 9. CDR3 length: 15 residues. Germline CDR1 reads MNHNS; CDR2 reads SASEGT. The sample is drawn from a study of long-term antiretroviral therapy in people with HIV. The study, taken as a whole, reports: Upon ART, diversity increased but remained lower than transplant donor controls.

It was version v3.0 of the immunoSEQ assay that was run at survey level. The table came from immunoSEQ multiplex PCR; TCRdb's copy has only in-frame clones and leaves some out. Of 13,000 or so clones detected, 80% appear once; the ten largest clones hold about an eighth. The material was unsorted PBMCs, obtained 3.2 years before starting antiretroviral therapy. The clonotype originates from a man aged 40-49 years with HIV. This chain joins TRBV6-1 and TRBJ2-7; 10 nucleotides line up with TRBD2. CDR3 sequence: CASRQTSGVAYEQYF. DNA for the CDR3: TGTGCCAGCCGACAAACTAGCGGGGTTGCCTACGAGCAGTACTTC.